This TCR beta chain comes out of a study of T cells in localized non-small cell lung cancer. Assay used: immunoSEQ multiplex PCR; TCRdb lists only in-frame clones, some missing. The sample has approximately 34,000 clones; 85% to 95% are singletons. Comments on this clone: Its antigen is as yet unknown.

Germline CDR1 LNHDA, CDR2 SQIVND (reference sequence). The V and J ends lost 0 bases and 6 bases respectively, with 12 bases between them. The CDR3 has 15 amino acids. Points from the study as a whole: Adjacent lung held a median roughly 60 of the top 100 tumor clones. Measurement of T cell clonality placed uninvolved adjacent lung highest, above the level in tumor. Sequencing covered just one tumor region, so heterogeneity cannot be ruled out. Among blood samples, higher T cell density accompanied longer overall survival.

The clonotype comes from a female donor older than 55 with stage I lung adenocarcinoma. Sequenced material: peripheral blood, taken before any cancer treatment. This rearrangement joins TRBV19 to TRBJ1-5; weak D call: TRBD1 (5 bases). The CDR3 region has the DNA TGTGCCAGTAGTATAGATCCAAGGGGAGGTCAGCCCCAGCATTTT. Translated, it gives CASSIDPRGGQPQHF.